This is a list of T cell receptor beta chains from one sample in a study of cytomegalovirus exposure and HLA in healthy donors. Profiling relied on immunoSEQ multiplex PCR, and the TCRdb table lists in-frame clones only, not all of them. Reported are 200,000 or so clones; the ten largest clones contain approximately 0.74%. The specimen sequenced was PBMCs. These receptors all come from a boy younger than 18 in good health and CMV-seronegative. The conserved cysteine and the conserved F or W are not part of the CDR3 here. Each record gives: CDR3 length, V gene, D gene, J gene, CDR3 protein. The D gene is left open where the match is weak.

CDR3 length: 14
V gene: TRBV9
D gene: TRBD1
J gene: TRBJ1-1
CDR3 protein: ASSPRTGTGNTEAF

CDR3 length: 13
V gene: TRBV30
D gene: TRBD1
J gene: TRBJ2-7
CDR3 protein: AWTDRGRGREEQY

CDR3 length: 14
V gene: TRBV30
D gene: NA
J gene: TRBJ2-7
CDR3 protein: AWSVRGVRANYEQY

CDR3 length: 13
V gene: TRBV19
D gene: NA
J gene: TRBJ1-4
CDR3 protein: ASSMGDSLNEKLF

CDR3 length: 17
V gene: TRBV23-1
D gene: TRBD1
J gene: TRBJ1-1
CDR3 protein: ASSQSEGQGEGTLTEAF

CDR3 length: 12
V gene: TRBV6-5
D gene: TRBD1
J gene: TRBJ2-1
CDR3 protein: ASRSGTGTNEQF

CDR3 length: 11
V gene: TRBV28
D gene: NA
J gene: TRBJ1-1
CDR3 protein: ASSLDLSTEAF

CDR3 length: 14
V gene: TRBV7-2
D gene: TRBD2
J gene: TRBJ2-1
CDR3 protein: ASSLQSGGAYNEQF

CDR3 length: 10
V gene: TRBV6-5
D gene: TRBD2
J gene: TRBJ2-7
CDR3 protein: ASSGGAYEQY

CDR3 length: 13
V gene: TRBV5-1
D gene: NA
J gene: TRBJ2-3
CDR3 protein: ASSLQGRVTDTQY